A selection of T cell receptor beta chains follows, all from one sample in a study of cytomegalovirus exposure and HLA in healthy donors. Only in-frame clones appear in the TCRdb table, and some are missing; sequencing was by immunoSEQ multiplex PCR. Seen here are fewer than 250,000 clones, under 85% observed once, and the top ten hold about 1.5%. The sequenced material came from PBMCs. The source of these receptors is a woman in her late teens or twenties in good health and CMV-seronegative. Each CDR3 is given without its conserved first and last residue. Not every row has a clone size; where given, it reads once, few, many or a size class.

CDR3aa | abundance | j_gene | v_gene
ASSPDTRNTGELF | NA | TRBJ2-2 | TRBV18
ASSRGGEAF | NA | TRBJ1-1 | TRBV6-1
ASSLGLLAIDTQY | NA | TRBJ2-3 | TRBV7-2
SAGRESNYGYT | NA | TRBJ1-2 | TRBV29-1
ASRETGAGGQPQH | NA | TRBJ1-5 | TRBV19
ASSFAGELF | NA | TRBJ2-2 | TRBV7-2
ASSLKGTGVQETQY | NA | TRBJ2-5 | TRBV28
ASSLEQSPLH | NA | TRBJ1-6 | TRBV7-9
ASRPSWEPTGELF | NA | TRBJ2-2 | TRBV6-5
ASSEGIPETYEQY | NA | TRBJ2-7 | TRBV2
ASSLDGPGDQTYNEQF | few | TRBJ2-1 | TRBV13
ASSQDLGSAIFHPDTQY | NA | TRBJ2-3 | TRBV4-3
ARSTVGRGFEKLF | NA | TRBJ1-4 | TRBV5-3
ASSSSNYGYT | NA | TRBJ1-2 | TRBV27
ASSFGSRTSEQY | NA | TRBJ2-7 | TRBV7-8
ASSFSNTEAF | NA | TRBJ1-1 | TRBV28
ASRLAGVYEQY | NA | TRBJ2-7 | TRBV6-6
ASSIAVNQPQH | NA | TRBJ1-5 | TRBV19